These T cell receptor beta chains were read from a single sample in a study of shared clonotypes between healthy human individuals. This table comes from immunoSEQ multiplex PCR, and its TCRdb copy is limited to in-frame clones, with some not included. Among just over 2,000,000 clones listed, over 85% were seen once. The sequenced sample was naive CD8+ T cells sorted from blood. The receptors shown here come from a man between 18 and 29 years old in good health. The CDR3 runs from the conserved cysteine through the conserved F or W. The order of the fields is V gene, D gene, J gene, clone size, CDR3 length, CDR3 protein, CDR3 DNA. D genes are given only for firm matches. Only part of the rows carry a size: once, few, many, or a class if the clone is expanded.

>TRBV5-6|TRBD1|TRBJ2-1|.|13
CASSYWTGGEQFF
TGTGCCAGCAGCTACTGGACAGGCGGGGAGCAGTTCTTC
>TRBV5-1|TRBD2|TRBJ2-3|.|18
CASSDRTSGDLTTDTQYF
TGCGCCAGCAGCGATCGTACTAGCGGGGACCTGACCACAGATACGCAGTATTTT
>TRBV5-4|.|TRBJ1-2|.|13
CASSAAQLYGYTF
TGTGCCAGCAGCGCCGCCCAGCTCTATGGCTACACCTTC
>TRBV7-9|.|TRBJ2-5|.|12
CASSLGAWGQYF
TGTGCCAGCAGCCTTGGGGCCTGGGGCCAGTACTTC
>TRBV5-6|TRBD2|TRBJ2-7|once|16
CASSYGTSGRFDEQYF
TGTGCCAGCAGCTATGGGACTAGCGGGAGATTTGACGAGCAGTACTTC
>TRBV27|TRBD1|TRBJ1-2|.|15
CASSVITGGADGYTF
TGTGCCAGCAGCGTTATAACAGGGGGCGCGGATGGCTACACCTTC
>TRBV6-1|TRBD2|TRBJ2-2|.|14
CAISSGSGTGELFF
TGTGCCATTTCTAGCGGGAGCGGCACCGGGGAGCTGTTTTTT
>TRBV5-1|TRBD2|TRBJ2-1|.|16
CASSFPTSGVNNEQFF
TGCGCCAGCAGCTTCCCTACTAGCGGCGTGAACAATGAGCAGTTCTTC
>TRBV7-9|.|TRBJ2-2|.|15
CASSLGRENTGELFF
TGTGCCAGCAGCTTAGGGCGGGAGAACACCGGGGAGCTGTTTTTT
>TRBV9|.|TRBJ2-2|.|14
CASSAQGRAGELFF
TGTGCCAGCAGCGCACAGGGTAGAGCCGGGGAGCTGTTTTTT
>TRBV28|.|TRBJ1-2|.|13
CASRSRDNYGYTF
TGTGCCAGCAGATCCCGGGACAACTATGGCTACACCTTC
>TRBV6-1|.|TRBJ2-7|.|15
CASSELAGNSYEQYF
TGTGCCAGCAGTGAATTGGCAGGGAACTCCTACGAGCAGTACTTC
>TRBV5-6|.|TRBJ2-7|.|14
CASSLSSSSYEQYF
TGTGCCAGCAGCTTGTCTTCAAGCTCCTACGAGCAGTACTTC
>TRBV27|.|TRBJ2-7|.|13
CASSLSVSYEQYF
TGTGCCAGCAGTTTATCAGTATCCTACGAGCAGTACTTC
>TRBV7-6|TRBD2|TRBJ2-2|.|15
CASSFLAGNTGELFF
TGTGCCAGCAGCTTTCTAGCGGGGAACACCGGGGAGCTGTTTTTT
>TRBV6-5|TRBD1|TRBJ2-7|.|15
CASSYGQGSSYEQYF
TGTGCCAGCAGTTACGGACAGGGTTCCTCCTACGAGCAGTACTTC
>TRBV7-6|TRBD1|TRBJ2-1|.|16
CASSNKGQGALNEQFF
TGTGCCAGCAGTAATAAGGGACAGGGGGCTCTCAATGAGCAGTTCTTC
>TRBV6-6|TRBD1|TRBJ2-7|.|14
CASSYLGQGYEQYF
TGTGCCAGCAGTTACTTGGGACAGGGATACGAGCAGTACTTC
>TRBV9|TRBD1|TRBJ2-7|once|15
CASSVDGTDLYEQYF
TGTGCCAGCAGCGTAGATGGGACAGATCTGTACGAGCAGTACTTC
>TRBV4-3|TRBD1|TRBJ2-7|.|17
CASSQLPVIQGTYEQYF
TGCGCCAGCAGCCAACTACCGGTTATACAGGGGACCTACGAGCAGTACTTC
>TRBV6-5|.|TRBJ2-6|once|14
CASSYGTGANVLTF
TGTGCCAGCAGTTACGGAACCGGGGCCAACGTCCTGACTTTC
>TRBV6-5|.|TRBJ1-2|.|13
CASSYIENYGYTF
TGTGCCAGCAGTTACATAGAAAACTATGGCTACACCTTC
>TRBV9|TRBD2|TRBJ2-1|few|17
CASSGNSGRESYNEQFF
TGTGCCAGCAGCGGCAATAGCGGGAGGGAATCCTACAATGAGCAGTTCTTC
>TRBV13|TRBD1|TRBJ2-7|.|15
CASSWVQGALNEQYF
TGTGCCAGCAGCTGGGTCCAGGGGGCTTTGAACGAGCAGTACTTC
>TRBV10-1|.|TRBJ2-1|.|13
CASSESSGTEQFF
TGCGCCAGCAGTGAGTCTTCTGGGACTGAGCAGTTCTTC
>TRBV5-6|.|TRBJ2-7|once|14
CASSLSMGPYEQYF
TGTGCCAGCAGCTTGAGTATGGGTCCATACGAGCAGTACTTC
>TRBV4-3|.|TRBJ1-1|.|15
CASSLGSRGGTEAFF
TGCGCCAGCAGCCTAGGAAGCAGGGGTGGAACTGAAGCTTTCTTT
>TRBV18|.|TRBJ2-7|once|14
CASSPPANSYEQYF
TGTGCCAGCTCACCACCGGCTAACTCCTACGAGCAGTACTTC
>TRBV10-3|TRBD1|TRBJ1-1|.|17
CAIRGGGLSDLNTEAFF
TGTGCCATCAGAGGGGGCGGGCTCTCGGATCTGAACACTGAAGCTTTCTTT
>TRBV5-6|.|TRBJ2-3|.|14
CASSSGHSTDTQYF
TGTGCCAGCAGCTCGGGACACTCCACAGATACGCAGTATTTT
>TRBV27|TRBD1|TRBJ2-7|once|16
CASSLSAGTAAYEQYF
TGTGCCAGCAGTTTATCCGCCGGGACAGCCGCTTACGAGCAGTACTTC
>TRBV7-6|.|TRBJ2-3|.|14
CASSPFPGADTQYF
TGTGCCAGCAGCCCGTTCCCCGGGGCAGATACGCAGTATTTT
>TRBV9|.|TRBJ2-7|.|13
CASSPIQGYEQYF
TGTGCCAGCAGCCCGATACAGGGCTACGAGCAGTACTTC
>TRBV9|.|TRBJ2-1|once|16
CASSTAGTEPYNEQFF
TGTGCCAGCAGCACAGCCGGGACCGAGCCCTACAATGAGCAGTTCTTC
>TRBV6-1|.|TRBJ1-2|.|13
CASSEGGWTGYTF
TGTGCCAGCAGTGAAGGTGGGTGGACTGGCTACACCTTC
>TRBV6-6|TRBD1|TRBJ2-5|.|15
CASSSLTGTEETQYF
TGTGCCAGCAGTTCACTCACCGGGACAGAAGAGACCCAGTACTTC
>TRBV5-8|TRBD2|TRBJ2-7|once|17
CASSLLGAGALSYEQYF
TGTGCCAGCAGCTTGCTCGGCGCGGGAGCCCTCTCCTACGAGCAGTACTTC
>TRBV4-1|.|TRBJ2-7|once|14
CASSQAGTGSEQYF
TGCGCCAGCAGCCAAGCAGGAACAGGGTCTGAGCAGTACTTC
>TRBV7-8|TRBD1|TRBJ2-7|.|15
CASSFPGQETYEQYF
TGTGCCAGCAGCTTCCCGGGACAGGAGACCTACGAGCAGTACTTC
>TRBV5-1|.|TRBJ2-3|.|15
CASSTAGRVADTQYF
TGCGCCAGCAGCACCGCGGGGAGAGTCGCAGATACGCAGTATTTT
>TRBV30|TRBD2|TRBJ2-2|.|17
CASPGLAGKSYTGELFF
TGTGCCTCCCCGGGACTAGCGGGGAAAAGTTACACCGGGGAGCTGTTTTTT
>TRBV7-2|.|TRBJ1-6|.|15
CASSLIYPSNSPLHF
TGTGCCAGCAGCTTAATCTACCCCTCCAACTCACCCCTCCACTTT